This T cell receptor beta chain appears in the sequencing data of a study of long-term antiretroviral therapy in people with HIV. Turning to the study itself: Samples from the earliest time points predate the 2015 immediate-ART recommendation by about a decade. Study-wide points: From the mid-2000s to the late 2010s, blood was obtained, possibly while participants received older ART regimens.

The CDR3 totals 14 residues. Losses at the gene ends were 10 bases for V and 2 bases for J; bases not matched to a gene: 9. From germline, CDR1 is MDHEN and CDR2 SYDVKM. An immunoSEQ assay, version v3.0, was performed at survey level. The data were produced by immunoSEQ multiplex PCR, yet TCRdb's version contains in-frame clones alone and is incomplete. The table shows tens of thousands of clones, with 75% to 90% occurring only once. This clone was recorded a few times. Its cognate antigen is unknown. The chain links TRBV28 to TRBJ2-7; 9 nucleotides agree with TRBD1. The origin of this receptor is a man aged 25 to 40 with HIV. Material: unsorted PBMCs, obtained 5.9 years after starting antiretroviral therapy. The CDR3, as DNA: TGTGCCAACAGCCGGGACAGGGCCCCCTACGAGCAGTACTTC. It translates to CANSRDRAPYEQYF.